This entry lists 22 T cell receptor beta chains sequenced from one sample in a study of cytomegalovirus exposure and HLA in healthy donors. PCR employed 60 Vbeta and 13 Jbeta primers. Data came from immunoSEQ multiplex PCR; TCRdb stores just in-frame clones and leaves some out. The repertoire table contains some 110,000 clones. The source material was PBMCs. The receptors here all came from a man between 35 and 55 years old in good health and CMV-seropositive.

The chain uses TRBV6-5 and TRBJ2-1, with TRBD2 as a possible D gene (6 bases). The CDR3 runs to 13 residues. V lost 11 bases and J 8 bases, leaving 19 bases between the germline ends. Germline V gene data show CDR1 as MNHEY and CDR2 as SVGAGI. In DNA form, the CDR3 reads TGTGCCGTCACCGGGACTCGCAACTATGAGCAGTTCTTC. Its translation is CAVTGTRNYEQFF.

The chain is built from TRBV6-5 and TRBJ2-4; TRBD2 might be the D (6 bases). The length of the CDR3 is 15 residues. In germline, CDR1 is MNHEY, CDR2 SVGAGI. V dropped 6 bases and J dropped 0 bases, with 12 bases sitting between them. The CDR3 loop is CASSPGTLAKNIQYF. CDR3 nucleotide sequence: TGTGCCAGCAGCCCGGGGACTTTAGCCAAAAACATTCAGTACTTC.

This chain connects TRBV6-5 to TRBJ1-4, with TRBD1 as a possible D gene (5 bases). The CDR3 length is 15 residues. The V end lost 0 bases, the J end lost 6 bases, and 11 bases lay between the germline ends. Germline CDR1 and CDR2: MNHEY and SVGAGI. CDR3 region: CASSYSGQGYEKLFF. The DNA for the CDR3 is TGTGCCAGCAGTTACTCGGGGCAGGGTTATGAAAAACTGTTTTTT.

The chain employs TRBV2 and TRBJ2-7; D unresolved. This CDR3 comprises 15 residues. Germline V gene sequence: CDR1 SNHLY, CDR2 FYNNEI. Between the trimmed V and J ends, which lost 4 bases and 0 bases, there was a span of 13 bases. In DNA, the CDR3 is TGTGCCAGCAGTGTGAGAGTGAAGAGCTCCTACGAGCAGTACTTC. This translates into CASSVRVKSSYEQYF.

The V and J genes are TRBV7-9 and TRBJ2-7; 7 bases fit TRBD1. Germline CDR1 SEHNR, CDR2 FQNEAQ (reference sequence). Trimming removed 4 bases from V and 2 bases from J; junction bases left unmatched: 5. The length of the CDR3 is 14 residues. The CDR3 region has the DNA TGTGCCAGCAGCTCGAGACAGGGCCCCTACGAGCAGTACTTC. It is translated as CASSSRQGPYEQYF.

The CDR3 sequence is CAISAGQGNTEAFF. The CDR3 DNA reads TGTGCCATCAGTGCGGGACAGGGGAACACTGAAGCTTTCTTT. V usage is TRBV10-3 and J usage is TRBJ1-1; 9 nucleotides align to TRBD1. Losses at the gene ends were 4 bases for V and 1 base for J; bases not matched to a gene: 1. The CDR3 consists of 14 residues. Germline V gene lookup returns CDR1 ENHRY and CDR2 SYGVKD.

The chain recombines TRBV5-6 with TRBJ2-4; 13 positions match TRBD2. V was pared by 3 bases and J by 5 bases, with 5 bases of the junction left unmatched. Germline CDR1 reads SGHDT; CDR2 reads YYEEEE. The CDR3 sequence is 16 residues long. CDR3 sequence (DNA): TGTGCCAGCAGCTGGGGACTAGCGGGATTAGAAAACATTCAGTACTTC. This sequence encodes CASSWGLAGLENIQYF.

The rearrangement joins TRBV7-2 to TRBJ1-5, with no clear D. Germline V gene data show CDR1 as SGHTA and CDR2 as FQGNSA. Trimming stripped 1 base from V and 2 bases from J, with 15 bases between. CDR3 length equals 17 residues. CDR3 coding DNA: TGTGCCAGCAGCTTAGTTCTCCCAGGCTTGGGCAATCAGCCCCAGCATTTT. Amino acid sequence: CASSLVLPGLGNQPQHF.

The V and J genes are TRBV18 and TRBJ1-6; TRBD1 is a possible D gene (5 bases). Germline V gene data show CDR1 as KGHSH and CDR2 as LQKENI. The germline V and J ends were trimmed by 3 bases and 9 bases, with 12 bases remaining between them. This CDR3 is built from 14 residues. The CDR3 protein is CASSPRDDGSPLHF. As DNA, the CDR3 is TGTGCCAGCTCACCCAGGGATGACGGTTCACCCCTCCACTTT.

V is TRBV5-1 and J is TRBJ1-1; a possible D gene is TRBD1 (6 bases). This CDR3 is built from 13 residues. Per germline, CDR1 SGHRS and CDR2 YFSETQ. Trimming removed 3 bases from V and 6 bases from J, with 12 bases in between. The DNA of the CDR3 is TGCGCCAGCAGCTCGTTGACAGGACCTGAAGCTTTCTTT. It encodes CASSSLTGPEAFF.

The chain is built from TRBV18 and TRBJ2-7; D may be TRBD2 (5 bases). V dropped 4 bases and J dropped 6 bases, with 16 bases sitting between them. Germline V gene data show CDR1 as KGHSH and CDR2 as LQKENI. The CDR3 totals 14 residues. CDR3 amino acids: CASSLSTSSGEQYF. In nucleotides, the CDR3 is TGTGCCAGCTCACTGTCCACTAGTTCCGGCGAGCAGTACTTC.

CDR3 bases: TGTGCCAGCAGCGCCCCCCGGACAGCCCAAGAGACCCAGTACTTC. Amino acids: CASSAPRTAQETQYF. The chain recombines TRBV13 with TRBJ2-5; D is possibly TRBD1 (6 bases). Trimming shortened V by 5 bases and J by 1 base, and 14 bases separated the two germline ends. The CDR3 is made up of 15 amino acids. In germline, CDR1 is PRHDT, CDR2 FYEKMQ (reference sequence).

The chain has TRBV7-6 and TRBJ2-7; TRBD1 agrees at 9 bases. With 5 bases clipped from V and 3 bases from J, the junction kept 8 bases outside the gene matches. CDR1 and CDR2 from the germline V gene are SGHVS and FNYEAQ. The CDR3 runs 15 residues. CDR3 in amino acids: CASSLMTGGDYEQYF. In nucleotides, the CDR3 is TGTGCCAGCAGCCTAATGACAGGGGGGGACTACGAGCAGTACTTC.

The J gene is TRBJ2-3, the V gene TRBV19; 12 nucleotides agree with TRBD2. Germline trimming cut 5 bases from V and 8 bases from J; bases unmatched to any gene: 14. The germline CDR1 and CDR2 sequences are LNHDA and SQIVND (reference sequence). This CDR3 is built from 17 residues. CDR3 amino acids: CASSLRTSGAFNATQYF. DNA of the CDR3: TGTGCCAGTAGTCTCCGGACTAGCGGGGCATTTAATGCTACGCAGTATTTT.

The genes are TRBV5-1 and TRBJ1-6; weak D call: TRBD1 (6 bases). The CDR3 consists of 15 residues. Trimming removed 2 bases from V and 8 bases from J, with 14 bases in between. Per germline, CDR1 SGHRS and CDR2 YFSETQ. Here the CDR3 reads CASSFSGVGDSPLHF. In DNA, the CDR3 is TGCGCCAGCAGCTTCTCAGGGGTCGGGGATTCACCCCTCCACTTT. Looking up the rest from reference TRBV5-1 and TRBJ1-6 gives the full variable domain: KAGVTQTPRYLIKTRGQQVTLSCSPISGHRSVSWYQQTPGQGLQFLFEYFSETQRNKGNFPGRFSGRQFSNSRSEMNVSTLELGDSALYLCASSFSGVGDSPLHFGNGTRLTVT.

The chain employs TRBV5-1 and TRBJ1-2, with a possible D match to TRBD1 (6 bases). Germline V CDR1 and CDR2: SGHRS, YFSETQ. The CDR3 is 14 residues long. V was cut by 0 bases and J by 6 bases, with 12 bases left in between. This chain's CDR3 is CASSLEGRGHGYTF. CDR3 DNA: TGCGCCAGCAGCTTGGAGGGCAGGGGCCATGGCTACACCTTC.

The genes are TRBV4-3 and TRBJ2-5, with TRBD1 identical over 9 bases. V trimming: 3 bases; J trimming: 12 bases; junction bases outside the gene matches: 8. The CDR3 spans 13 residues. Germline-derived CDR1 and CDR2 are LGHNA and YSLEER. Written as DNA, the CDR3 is TGCGCCAGCAGCCAGGAAACAGGGGGCAGCGAGTACTTC. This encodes CASSQETGGSEYF.

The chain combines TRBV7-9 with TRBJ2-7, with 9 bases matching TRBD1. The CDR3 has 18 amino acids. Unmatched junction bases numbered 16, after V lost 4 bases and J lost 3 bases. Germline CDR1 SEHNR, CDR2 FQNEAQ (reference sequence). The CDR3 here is CASSSPDRGPSQVYEQYF. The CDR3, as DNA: TGTGCCAGCAGCTCCCCGGACAGGGGTCCCTCACAGGTCTACGAGCAGTACTTC.

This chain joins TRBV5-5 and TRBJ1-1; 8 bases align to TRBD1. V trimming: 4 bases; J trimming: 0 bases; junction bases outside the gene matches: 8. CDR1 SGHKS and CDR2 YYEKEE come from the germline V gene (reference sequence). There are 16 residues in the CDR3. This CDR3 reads CASSVGQAPMNTEAFF. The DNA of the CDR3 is TGTGCCAGCAGCGTGGGACAGGCCCCAATGAACACTGAAGCTTTCTTT.

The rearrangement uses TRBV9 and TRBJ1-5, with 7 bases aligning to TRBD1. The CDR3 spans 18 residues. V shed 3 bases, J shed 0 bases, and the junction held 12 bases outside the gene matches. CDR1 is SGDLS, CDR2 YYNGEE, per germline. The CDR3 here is CASSGKGQQLLSNQPQHF. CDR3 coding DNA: TGTGCCAGCAGCGGAAAGGGACAGCAGCTACTTAGCAATCAGCCCCAGCATTTT.

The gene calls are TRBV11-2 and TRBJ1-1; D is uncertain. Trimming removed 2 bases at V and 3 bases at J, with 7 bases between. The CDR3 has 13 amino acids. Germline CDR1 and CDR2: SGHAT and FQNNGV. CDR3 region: CASSLRDDTEAFF. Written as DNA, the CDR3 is TGTGCCAGCAGCTTAAGAGATGACACTGAAGCTTTCTTT.

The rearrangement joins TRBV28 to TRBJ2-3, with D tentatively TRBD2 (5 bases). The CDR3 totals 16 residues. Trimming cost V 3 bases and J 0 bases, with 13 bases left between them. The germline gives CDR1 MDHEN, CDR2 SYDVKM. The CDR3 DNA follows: TGTGCCAGCAGTTTCGGGGTGGGCCCTAGCACAGATACGCAGTATTTT. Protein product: CASSFGVGPSTDTQYF.